The 24 T cell receptor beta chains reported below all come from one sample, sequenced in a study of a mutant IDH1 vaccine in newly diagnosed glioma. Indicated time point: baseline, week 1 (first vaccination visit). As for treatment: pre-vaccination baseline after standard-of-care therapy. Repertoires were generated with immunoSEQ multiplex PCR, while TCRdb's copy carries only in-frame clones and drops some. The table lists 99,000 or so clones, about 87% of them singletons. The starting material was PBMCs, obtained from a glioma patient treated with radiotherapy, temozolomide or both. These receptors all come from a woman aged 45-60 years with glioma.

This chain uses TRBV5-1 with TRBJ1-4, with 8 bases that match TRBD1. The CDR3 totals 16 residues. Germline V CDR1 and CDR2: SGHRS, YFSETQ. V lost 4 bases to trimming and J lost 2 bases; unmatched junction nucleotides: 7. CDR3: CASSPQGGPTNEKLFF. The CDR3 DNA sequence: TGCGCCAGCAGCCCACAGGGGGGTCCCACTAATGAAAAACTGTTTTTT.

As DNA, the CDR3 is TGTGCCATCAGTGAGTCGAGAGAGACCCAGTACTTC. Its protein is CAISESRETQYF. V gene TRBV10-3 combines with J gene TRBJ2-5; the D is unclear. The CDR3 runs 12 residues. V was cut by 0 bases and J by 4 bases, with 3 bases left in between. The V gene's germline CDR1 is ENHRY and CDR2 SYGVKD.

The V and J genes are TRBV10-3 and TRBJ2-1; D unresolved. Deletions cut 6 bases from V and 2 bases from J, with 14 bases between. The CDR3 extends over 15 amino acids. The V gene's germline CDR1 is ENHRY and CDR2 SYGVKD. The CDR3 is CAISPSSRPYNEQFF. DNA of the CDR3: TGTGCCATCAGCCCCAGTTCGCGGCCCTACAATGAGCAGTTCTTC.

The genes are TRBV30 and TRBJ1-4; 10 bases align to TRBD1. The CDR3 totals 14 residues. CDR1 is GTSNPN and CDR2 is SVGIG in the germline V gene (reference sequence). Trimming cost V 2 bases and J 7 bases; bases outside gene matches: 4. Written as DNA, the CDR3 is TGTGCCTGGAGTAGGAGGACAGGGGGTGAAAAACTGTTTTTT. This sequence encodes CAWSRRTGGEKLFF.

This clone was counted a few times. The chain combines TRBV2 with TRBJ1-1, with a tentative D call TRBD1 (5 bases). The CDR3 has 13 residues. Germline V gene data show CDR1 as SNHLY and CDR2 as FYNNEI. The V end was cut by 6 bases, the J end by 1 base, with 9 bases between. The CDR3 bases are TGTGCCAGCAGGAGGGACTCGAACACTGAAGCTTTCTTT. Residues: CASRRDSNTEAFF.

This rearrangement joins TRBV5-1 to TRBJ1-2, with D perhaps matching TRBD1 (6 bases). V lost 3 bases and J 5 bases, leaving 11 bases between the germline ends. CDR1 and CDR2 from the germline V gene are SGHRS and YFSETQ. The CDR3 totals 13 residues. The CDR3 DNA is TGCGCCAGCAGCTACGGGACACAATATGGCTACACCTTC. Translating it yields CASSYGTQYGYTF. Looking up the rest from reference TRBV5-1 and TRBJ1-2 gives the full variable domain: KAGVTQTPRYLIKTRGQQVTLSCSPISGHRSVSWYQQTPGQGLQFLFEYFSETQRNKGNFPGRFSGRQFSNSRSEMNVSTLELGDSALYLCASSYGTQYGYTFGSGTRLTVV.

DNA for the CDR3: TGTGCCAGCAGGGACACAGGGGAGGAAAAACTGTTTTTT. Encoded protein: CASRDTGEEKLFF. The chain employs TRBV2 and TRBJ1-4; 7 bases match TRBD1. The ends lost 6 bases at V and 8 bases at J; junction bases unmatched: 6. Germline V gene data show CDR1 as SNHLY and CDR2 as FYNNEI. The CDR3 covers 13 residues.

CDR3 protein: CASSLKGLSYEQYF. CDR3 DNA sequence: TGTGCCAGCAGTTTAAAGGGCCTTTCCTACGAGCAGTACTTC. The chain recombines TRBV27 with TRBJ2-5; D gene unclear. Gene TRBJ2-7 matches the end of the DNA better, so the J call may be wrong. Per the germline V gene, CDR1 is MNHEY and CDR2 is SMNVEV (reference sequence). The CDR3 contains 14 residues.

The CDR3 DNA reads as TGTGCCAGCAGTTACTCGTCTCGGTTTTCCTACGAGCAGTACTTC. It encodes CASSYSSRFSYEQYF. The chain joins TRBV6-5 to TRBJ2-7, with D unresolved. Germline V gene sequence: CDR1 MNHEY, CDR2 SVGAGI. This CDR3 is built from 15 residues. V shed 0 bases and J shed 1 base, with 10 bases lying between them.

The chain employs TRBV6-5 and TRBJ2-3, with D unclear. CDR3 length: 11 amino acids. Germline lookup yields CDR1 MNHEY and CDR2 SVGAGI. V was trimmed by 0 bases and J by 7 bases, leaving 2 bases between them. The CDR3, as DNA: TGTGCCAGCAGTTACTCGAATACGCAGTATTTT. Its translation: CASSYSNTQYF.

This clone was counted once. The rearrangement joins TRBV6-1 to TRBJ1-1; D is perhaps TRBD1 (6 bases). V gave up 5 bases and J gave up 4 bases, with 11 bases separating them. The CDR3 is made up of 13 amino acids. Germline CDR1 MNHNS, CDR2 SASEGT. CDR3 region: CASSQTGSTEAFF. In nucleotides, the CDR3 is TGTGCCAGCAGTCAAACAGGGAGCACTGAAGCTTTCTTT.

The chain uses TRBV10-3 and TRBJ1-3; TRBD1 agrees at 12 bases. Trimming cost V 6 bases and J 3 bases; bases outside gene matches: 6. The germline V gene has CDR1 ENHRY and CDR2 SYGVKD. CDR3 length: 16 amino acids. DNA of the CDR3: TGTGCCATCAGAGGGACAGGGGGCGGGTTTGGAAACACCATATATTTT. It is translated as CAIRGTGGGFGNTIYF.

In its sample, this clone was seen once. The junction departs from the called germline gene at one end, perhaps through a read error. The V gene is TRBV27, the J gene TRBJ2-5; 12 bases are a match to TRBD2. CDR3 length equals 11 residues. CDR1 is MNHEY, CDR2 SMNVEV, per germline (reference sequence). The CDR3 reads CLAGGPGEQYF. CDR3 sequence (DNA): TGCCTAGCGGGAGGGCCGGGTGAGCAGTACTTC.

V usage is TRBV12-5 and J usage is TRBJ2-1; D remains unclear. CDR3 length equals 11 residues. Trimming cost V 2 bases and J 9 bases, with 5 bases left between them. CDR1 LGHNT and CDR2 FRNRAP come from the germline V gene. CDR3 sequence: CASGLSREQFF. CDR3 DNA: TGTGCTAGTGGTTTGAGTCGTGAGCAGTTCTTC.

The chain is built from TRBV4-1 and TRBJ1-5; TRBD1 is a possible D gene (5 bases). The CDR3 contains 16 residues. Germline CDR1 reads MGHRA; CDR2 reads YSYEKL. V lost 2 bases and J 4 bases, leaving 15 bases between the germline ends. The CDR3 coding sequence is TGCGCCAGCAGCCAAAATTCCCCAGGGATGAATCAGCCCCAGCATTTT. Its translation: CASSQNSPGMNQPQHF.

The rearrangement uses TRBV5-1 and TRBJ1-1; 7 positions match TRBD1. The CDR3 has 15 residues. The germline V gene encodes CDR1 SGHRS and CDR2 YFSETQ. Losses at the gene ends were 4 bases for V and 4 bases for J; bases not matched to a gene: 10. The CDR3 sequence is CASSPTNRGRTEAFF. The CDR3 DNA reads as TGCGCCAGCAGCCCGACCAACAGGGGACGCACTGAAGCTTTCTTT.

The V gene is TRBV7-9, the J gene TRBJ2-7; D is ambiguous. Germline V CDR1 and CDR2: SEHNR, FQNEAQ (reference sequence). V was cut by 1 base and J by 4 bases, with 8 bases left in between. CDR3 size: 13 residues. The CDR3 here is CASSLGVDYEQYF. The CDR3 nucleotides are TGTGCCAGCAGCTTAGGGGTGGATTACGAGCAGTACTTC.

The chain joins TRBV6-1 to TRBJ1-2; 9 bases map to TRBD1. The V gene end was trimmed by 4 bases and the J gene end by 4 bases; junction bases not matched to a gene: 7. The CDR3 has 15 residues. Germline CDR1 MNHNS, CDR2 SASEGT. CDR3 loop: CASSGSTGGSYGYTF. CDR3 bases: TGTGCCAGCAGTGGTTCAACAGGGGGCAGCTATGGCTACACCTTC.

The V gene is TRBV25-1, the J gene TRBJ2-1; 9 bases agree with TRBD2. V lost 7 bases and J lost 1; bases outside the gene matches: 5. The CDR3 is made up of 15 amino acids. CDR1 MGHDK and CDR2 SYGVNS come from the germline V gene. CDR3 in amino acids: CASKTSGRSYNEQFF. The CDR3 region has the DNA TGTGCCAGCAAGACTAGCGGTCGATCCTACAATGAGCAGTTCTTC.

V usage is TRBV19 and J usage is TRBJ2-2; D remains ambiguous. The germline V gene has CDR1 LNHDA and CDR2 SQIVND (reference sequence). V was clipped by 4 bases and J by 7 bases, with 16 bases between them. The CDR3 length is 15 residues. The CDR3 reads CASSRDLSGGGELFF. In nucleotides, the CDR3 is TGTGCCAGTAGTAGAGACCTATCGGGTGGCGGGGAGCTGTTTTTT.

The rearrangement links TRBV6-5 to TRBJ1-6, with a possible D match to TRBD1 (5 bases). Germline V gene lookup returns CDR1 MNHEY and CDR2 SVGAGI. Trimming removed 4 bases at V and 3 bases at J, with 10 bases between. This CDR3 has 15 amino acids. The chain's CDR3 is CASSLSGSYNSPLHF. CDR3 DNA: TGTGCCAGCAGTTTGTCAGGGAGCTATAATTCACCCCTCCACTTT.

The chain couples TRBV7-8 to TRBJ2-1; tentative D call: TRBD1 (7 bases). Germline loops: CDR1 SGHVS, CDR2 FQNEAQ. V was pared by 8 bases and J by 1 base, with 18 bases between. The CDR3 extends over 16 amino acids. In DNA, the CDR3 is TGTGCCAGCTGGAGGGGGCGCGGTGGGTCCTACAATGAGCAGTTCTTC. Translation: CASWRGRGGSYNEQFF.

The chain links TRBV7-9 to TRBJ1-1; D unresolved. Germline CDR1 and CDR2: SEHNR and FQNEAQ (reference sequence). V lost 5 bases to trimming and J lost 3 bases, with 7 bases between them. The CDR3 contains 12 residues. DNA of the CDR3: TGTGCCAGCAGCCTCAGGTACACTGAAGCTTTCTTT. As protein: CASSLRYTEAFF.

In its sample, this clone was seen once. This chain links TRBV5-6 with TRBJ1-5, with TRBD1 as a possible D gene (5 bases). V dropped 4 bases and J dropped 3 bases, with 11 bases sitting between them. Germline lookup yields CDR1 SGHDT and CDR2 YYEEEE. The CDR3 loop spans 14 amino acids. The DNA of the CDR3 is TGTGCCAGCAGCACAACAGGAAACAATCAGCCCCAGCATTTT. It specifies CASSTTGNNQPQHF. The full variable domain, its missing parts supplied by reference TRBV5-6 and TRBJ1-5, is DAGVTQSPTHLIKTRGQQVTLRCSPKSGHDTVSWYQQALGQGPQFIFQYYEEEERQRGNFPDRFSGHQFPNYSSELNVNALLLGDSALYLCASSTTGNNQPQHFGDGTRLSIL.